In its sample, the clone carrying this TCR beta chain was seen once. This entry is derived from a study of blood T cell repertoires in COVID-19. Study-level information: PBMCs, B-cell-depleted T cells, or T cells provided the cDNA or gDNA that made up the material.

Trimming cost V 4 bases and J 2 bases, with 11 bases left between them. Germline CDR1 and CDR2: LGHNA and YNFKEQ. The CDR3 totals 14 residues. Sequencing was performed with immunoSEQ multiplex PCR; in TCRdb, only in-frame clones are kept and a portion is missing. This repertoire shows around 200,000 clones, approximately 86% found once; its top ten account for roughly 2.5%. The clonotype was recovered from a middle-aged man with active or convalescent COVID-19. The rearrangement joins TRBV4-2 to TRBJ1-1; D possibly corresponds to TRBD1 (5 bases). Sequenced input: peripheral blood. The CDR3 nucleotides read TGTGCCAGCAGCCTCGTCAGGGATAACACTGAAGCTTTCTTT. Its protein is CASSLVRDNTEAFF.